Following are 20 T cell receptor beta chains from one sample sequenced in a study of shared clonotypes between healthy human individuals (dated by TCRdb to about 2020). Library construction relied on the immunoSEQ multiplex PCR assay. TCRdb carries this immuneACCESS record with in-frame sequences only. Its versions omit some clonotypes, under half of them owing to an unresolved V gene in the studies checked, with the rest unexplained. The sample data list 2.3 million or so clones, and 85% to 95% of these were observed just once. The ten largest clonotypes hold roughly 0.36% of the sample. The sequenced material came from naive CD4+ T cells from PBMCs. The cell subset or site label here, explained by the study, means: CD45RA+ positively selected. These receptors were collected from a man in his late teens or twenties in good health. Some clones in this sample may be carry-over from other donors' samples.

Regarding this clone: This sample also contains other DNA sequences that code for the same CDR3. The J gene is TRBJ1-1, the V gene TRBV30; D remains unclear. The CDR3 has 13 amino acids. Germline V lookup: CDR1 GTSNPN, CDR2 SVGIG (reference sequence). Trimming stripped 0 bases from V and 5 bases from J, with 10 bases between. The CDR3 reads CAWSVNPGTEAFF. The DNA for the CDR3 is TGTGCCTGGAGTGTGAACCCGGGGACTGAAGCTTTCTTT.

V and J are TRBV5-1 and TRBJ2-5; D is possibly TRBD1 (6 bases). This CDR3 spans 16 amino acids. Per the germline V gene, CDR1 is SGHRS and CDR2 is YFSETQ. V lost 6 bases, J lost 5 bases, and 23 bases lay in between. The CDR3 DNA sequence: TGCGCCAGCACCATAACAGGGTTAAATTTTGGGGAGACCCAGTACTTC. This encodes CASTITGLNFGETQYF.

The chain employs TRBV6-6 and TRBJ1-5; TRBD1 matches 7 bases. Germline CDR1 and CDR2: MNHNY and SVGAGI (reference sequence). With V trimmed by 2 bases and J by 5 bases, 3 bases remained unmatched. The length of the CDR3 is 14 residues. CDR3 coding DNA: TGTGCCAGCAGTTACCGGGACAGCCATCAGCCCCAGCATTTT. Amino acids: CASSYRDSHQPQHF.

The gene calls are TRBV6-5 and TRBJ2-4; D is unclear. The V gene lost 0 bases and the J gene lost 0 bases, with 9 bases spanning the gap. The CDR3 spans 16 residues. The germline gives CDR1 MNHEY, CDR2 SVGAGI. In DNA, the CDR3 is TGTGCCAGCAGTTACTCTAGTGGCACAGCCAAAAACATTCAGTACTTC. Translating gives CASSYSSGTAKNIQYF.

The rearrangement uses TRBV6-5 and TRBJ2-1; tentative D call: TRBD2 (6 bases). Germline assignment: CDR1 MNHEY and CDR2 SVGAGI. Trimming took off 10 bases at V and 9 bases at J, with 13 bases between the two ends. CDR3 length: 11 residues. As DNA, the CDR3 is TGTGCCACCGGGGGAGGTAGTGAGCAGTTCTTC. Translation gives CATGGGSEQFF.

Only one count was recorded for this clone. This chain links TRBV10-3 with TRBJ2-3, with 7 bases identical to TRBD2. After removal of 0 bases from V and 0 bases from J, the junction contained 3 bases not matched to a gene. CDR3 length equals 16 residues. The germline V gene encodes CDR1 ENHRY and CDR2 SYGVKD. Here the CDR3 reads CAISESGRTSTDTQYF. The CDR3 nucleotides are TGTGCCATCAGTGAGTCCGGGAGGACTAGCACAGATACGCAGTATTTT.

CDR3 in amino acids: CASSYQQGDYGYTF. The CDR3 DNA follows: TGTGCCAGCAGTTACCAACAGGGGGACTATGGCTACACCTTC. J is TRBJ1-2 and V is TRBV6-6, with TRBD1 identical over 8 bases. Unmatched junction bases numbered 2, after V lost 2 bases and J lost 3 bases. The CDR3 consists of 14 residues. Germline V lookup: CDR1 MNHNY, CDR2 SVGAGI (reference sequence).

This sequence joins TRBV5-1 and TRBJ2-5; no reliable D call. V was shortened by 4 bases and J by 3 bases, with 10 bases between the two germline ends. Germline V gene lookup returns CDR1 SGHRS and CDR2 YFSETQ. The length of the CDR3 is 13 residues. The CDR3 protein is CASSPSGEETQYF. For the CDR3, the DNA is TGCGCCAGCAGCCCGTCTGGGGAAGAGACCCAGTACTTC.

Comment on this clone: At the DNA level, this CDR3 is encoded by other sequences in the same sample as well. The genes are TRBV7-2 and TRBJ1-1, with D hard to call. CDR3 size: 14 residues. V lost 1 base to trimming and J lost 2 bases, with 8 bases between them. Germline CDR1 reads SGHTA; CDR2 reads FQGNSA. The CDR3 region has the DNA TGTGCCAGCAGCTTAGGGGGTAGAAACACTGAAGCTTTCTTT. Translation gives CASSLGGRNTEAFF.

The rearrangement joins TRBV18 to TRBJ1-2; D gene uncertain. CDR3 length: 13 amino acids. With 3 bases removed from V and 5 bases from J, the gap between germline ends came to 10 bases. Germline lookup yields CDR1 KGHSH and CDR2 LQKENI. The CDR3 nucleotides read TGTGCCAGCTCACCCCCGGACCTTTATGGCTACACCTTC. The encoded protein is CASSPPDLYGYTF.

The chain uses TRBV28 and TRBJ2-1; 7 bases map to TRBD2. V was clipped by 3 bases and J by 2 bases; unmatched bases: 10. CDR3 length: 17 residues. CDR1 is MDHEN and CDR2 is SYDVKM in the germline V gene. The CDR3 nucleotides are TGTGCCAGCAGTTTGTGGCCAGCGGGGATACCCTACAATGAGCAGTTCTTC. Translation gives CASSLWPAGIPYNEQFF.

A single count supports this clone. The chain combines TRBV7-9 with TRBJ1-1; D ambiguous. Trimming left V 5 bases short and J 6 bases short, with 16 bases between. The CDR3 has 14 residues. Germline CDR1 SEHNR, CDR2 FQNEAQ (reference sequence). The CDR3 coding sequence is TGTGCCAGCAGCCACCGTGGGGAGGCCCCTGAAGCTTTCTTT. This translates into CASSHRGEAPEAFF.

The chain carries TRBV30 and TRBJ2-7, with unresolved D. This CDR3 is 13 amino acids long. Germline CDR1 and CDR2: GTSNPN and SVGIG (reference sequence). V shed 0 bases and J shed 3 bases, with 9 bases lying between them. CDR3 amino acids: CAWSVGLFYEQYF. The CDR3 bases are TGTGCCTGGAGTGTCGGCCTTTTCTACGAGCAGTACTTC.

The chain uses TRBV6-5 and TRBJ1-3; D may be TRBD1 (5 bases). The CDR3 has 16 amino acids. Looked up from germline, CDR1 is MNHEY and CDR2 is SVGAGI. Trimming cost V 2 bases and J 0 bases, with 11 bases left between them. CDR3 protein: CASSYGGLSSGNTIYF. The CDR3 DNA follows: TGTGCCAGCAGTTACGGGGGGTTGAGCTCTGGAAACACCATATATTTT.

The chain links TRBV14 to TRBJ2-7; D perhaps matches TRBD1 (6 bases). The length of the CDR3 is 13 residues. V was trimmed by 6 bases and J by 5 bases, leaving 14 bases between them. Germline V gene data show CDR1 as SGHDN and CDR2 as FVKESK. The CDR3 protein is CASRHQQGNEQYF. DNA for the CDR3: TGTGCCAGCAGACATCAACAGGGAAACGAGCAGTACTTC. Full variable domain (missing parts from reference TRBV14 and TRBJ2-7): EAGVTQFPSHSVIEKGQTVTLRCDPISGHDNLYWYRRVMGKEIKFLLHFVKESKQDESGMPNNRFLAERTGGTYSTLKVQPAELEDSGVYFCASRHQQGNEQYFGPGTRLTVT.

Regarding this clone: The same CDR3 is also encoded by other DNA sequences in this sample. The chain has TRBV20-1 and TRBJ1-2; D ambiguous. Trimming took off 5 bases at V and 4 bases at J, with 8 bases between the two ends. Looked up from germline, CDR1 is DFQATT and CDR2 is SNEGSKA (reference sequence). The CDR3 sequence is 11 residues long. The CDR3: CSASHGYGYTF. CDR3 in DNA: TGCAGTGCTTCTCATGGCTATGGCTACACCTTC.

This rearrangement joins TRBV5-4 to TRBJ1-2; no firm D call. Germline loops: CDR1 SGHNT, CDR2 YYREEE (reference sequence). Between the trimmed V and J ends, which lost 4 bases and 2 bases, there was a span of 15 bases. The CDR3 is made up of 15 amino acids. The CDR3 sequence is CASSPGVGYNYGYTF. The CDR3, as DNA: TGTGCCAGCAGCCCCGGGGTGGGGTACAACTATGGCTACACCTTC. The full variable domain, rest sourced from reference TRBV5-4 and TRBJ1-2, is ETGVTQSPTHLIKTRGQQVTLRCSSQSGHNTVSWYQQALGQGPQFIFQYYREEENGRGNFPPRFSGLQFPNYSSELNVNALELDDSALYLCASSPGVGYNYGYTFGSGTRLTVV.

The CDR3 DNA sequence: TGTGCCATCACAGCTAGCGGGAGGTATTGGGCAGAGACCCAGTACTTC. This encodes CAITASGRYWAETQYF. J is TRBJ2-5 and V is TRBV10-3; 11 bases line up with TRBD2. V lost 7 bases, J lost 4 bases, and 11 bases stayed unmatched. The CDR3 contains 16 residues. Germline lookup yields CDR1 ENHRY and CDR2 SYGVKD.

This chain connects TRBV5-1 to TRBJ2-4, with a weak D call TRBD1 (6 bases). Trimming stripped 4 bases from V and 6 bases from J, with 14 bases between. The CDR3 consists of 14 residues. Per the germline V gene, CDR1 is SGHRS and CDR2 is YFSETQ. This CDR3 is CASSPGQQVNIQYF. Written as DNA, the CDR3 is TGCGCCAGCAGCCCCGGACAGCAAGTAAACATTCAGTACTTC. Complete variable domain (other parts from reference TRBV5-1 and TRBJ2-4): KAGVTQTPRYLIKTRGQQVTLSCSPISGHRSVSWYQQTPGQGLQFLFEYFSETQRNKGNFPGRFSGRQFSNSRSEMNVSTLELGDSALYLCASSPGQQVNIQYFGAGTRLSVL.

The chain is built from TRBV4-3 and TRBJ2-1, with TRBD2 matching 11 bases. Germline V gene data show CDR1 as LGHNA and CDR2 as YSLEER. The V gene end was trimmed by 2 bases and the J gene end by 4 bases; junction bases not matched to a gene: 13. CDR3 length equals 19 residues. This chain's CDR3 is CASSQKNAGTSGRYNEQFF. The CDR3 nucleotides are TGCGCCAGCAGCCAAAAGAATGCCGGGACTAGCGGCCGTTACAATGAGCAGTTCTTC.